The 7 T cell receptor beta chains below come from one sample, sequenced in a study of cytomegalovirus exposure and HLA in healthy donors. The PCR employed 60 Vbeta primers together with 13 Jbeta primers. The data were produced by immunoSEQ multiplex PCR, yet TCRdb's version contains in-frame clones alone and is incomplete. The sample consists of about 180,000 clones, 85% of them appearing once. Sequenced sample: PBMCs. These receptors were collected from a boy younger than 10 in good health and CMV-seronegative.

This chain uses TRBV28 with TRBJ1-4; 10 positions match TRBD1. Trimming at V came to 8 bases and at J to 0 bases, leaving 3 bases not matched to a gene. Germline V gene data show CDR1 as MDHEN and CDR2 as SYDVKM. The CDR3 has 15 residues. CDR3 region: CASGTGDTTNEKLFF. As DNA, the CDR3 is TGTGCCAGCGGGACAGGGGATACAACTAATGAAAAACTGTTTTTT.

The V and J genes are TRBV28 and TRBJ2-1; perhaps TRBD1 as D (6 bases). The CDR3 is 16 residues long. V lost 5 bases and J lost 0, with 14 bases in between. In germline, CDR1 is MDHEN, CDR2 SYDVKM. This CDR3 reads CASSLTQGLSYNEQFF. The CDR3 nucleotides read TGTGCCAGCAGTCTAACACAGGGTCTCTCCTACAATGAGCAGTTCTTC.

The chain couples TRBV5-4 to TRBJ2-1, with 14 bases aligning to TRBD2. J was trimmed by 6 bases and V by 4 bases; bases with no gene match: 6. Germline V gene lookup returns CDR1 SGHNT and CDR2 YYREEE (reference sequence). The CDR3 spans 16 residues. This chain's CDR3 is CASSTRLAGGRNEQFF. The CDR3 nucleotides read TGTGCCAGCAGCACTAGACTAGCGGGGGGGCGCAATGAGCAGTTCTTC. Full variable domain (remainder filled in from reference TRBV5-4 and TRBJ2-1): ETGVTQSPTHLIKTRGQQVTLRCSSQSGHNTVSWYQQALGQGPQFIFQYYREEENGRGNFPPRFSGLQFPNYSSELNVNALELDDSALYLCASSTRLAGGRNEQFFGPGTRLTVL.

This clone was recorded at least ten times. The chain has TRBV5-6 and TRBJ2-5; TRBD1 is a possible D gene (5 bases). Trimming left V 3 bases short and J 4 bases short, with 10 bases between. CDR1 and CDR2 from the germline V gene are SGHDT and YYEEEE. CDR3 length: 13 residues. For the CDR3, the DNA is TGTGCCAGCAGCTATCAGGGTTTAGAGACCCAGTACTTC. Translated: CASSYQGLETQYF.

V gene TRBV28 combines with J gene TRBJ2-5; 14 nucleotides align to TRBD2. The CDR3 consists of 17 residues. J lost 1 base, V lost 5 bases, and 6 bases had no gene match. Germline CDR1 is MDHEN and CDR2 is SYDVKM. CDR3 sequence reads: CASSPGTSGRSQETQYF. Here the CDR3 DNA reads TGTGCCAGCAGTCCCGGGACTAGCGGGAGATCCCAAGAGACCCAGTACTTC.

V and J are TRBV15 and TRBJ1-3; no definite D call. V was trimmed by 8 bases and J by 0 bases, leaving 14 bases between them. The germline gives CDR1 LNHNV, CDR2 YYDKDF (reference sequence). CDR3 length: 15 residues. CDR3 nucleotide sequence: TGTGCCACCGGCACAACAGTGAACTCTGGAAACACCATATATTTT. This translates into CATGTTVNSGNTIYF.

The chain employs TRBV27 and TRBJ2-7, with a possible D match to TRBD2 (6 bases). The CDR3 extends over 15 amino acids. The V gene lost 2 bases and the J gene lost 2 bases, with 13 bases spanning the gap. CDR1 is MNHEY and CDR2 is SMNVEV in the germline V gene (reference sequence). The CDR3 sequence: CASSLNPSAAYEQYF. CDR3 in DNA: TGTGCCAGCAGTTTAAATCCTAGCGCCGCCTACGAGCAGTACTTC.